This T cell receptor (beta chain) was found in a study of B cell selection in AIRE deficiency (dated by TCRdb to between 2018 and 2021). Background on the whole study: A comparison of TCRbeta repertoires of sorted blood CD4+ conventional T cells and regulatory T cells was made between AIRE-deficient patients and healthy controls. The TCR-sequenced cohort comprised roughly five AIRE-deficient APECED patients and roughly five healthy control donors. The full study reports these points: TCRBV gene usage, CDR3 length and TCR diversity in Tconv and Treg cells from AIRE-deficient patients were found to be similar to those in cells from healthy donors. Shorter CDR3s were found in shared Treg sequences, reflecting a bias toward rearrangements containing few non-templated nucleotide insertions. Sequencing covered only TCRbeta chains, and 36.6% of shared healthy-donor Treg sequences were also present in healthy Tconv, possibly due to differing TCRalpha chains. Among around 3,900 shared Treg TCRbeta sequences, less than 40% were shared exclusively among healthy donors and just under 9.5% exclusively among patients, which suggests that Treg selection is less efficient in the absence of AIRE. About 29% of Treg TCRbeta sequences shared among healthy donors appeared in patient Tconv cells, suggesting diversion of Treg-biased clones into the Tconv compartment.

The immunoSEQ platform was used to sequence the TCRbeta chains. Per the original workflow: Pooled Treg repertoires yielded around 5.8x10^4 distinct TCRbeta sequences from patients and fewer than 100,000 from healthy donors. Treg TCRbeta sequences found in two or more individuals were defined as public, and these public Treg TCRbeta sequences were then searched for in Tconv repertoires. Differences between groups were assessed using Mann-Whitney U tests with Bonferroni-Dunn correction in GraphPad Prism 7.03. TCRdb mirrors the immuneACCESS table, restricted to in-frame sequences. Some clones are absent from its copies; in checked studies, under half trace to an unresolved V gene, and the reason for the others is unknown. Clone size and the V and J calls come from that table; the DNA yielded D and trimming. This sample comprises about 18,000 clones, about 92% of them detected only once. The ten largest account for 0.89% of the sample.

CD4+CD25hiCD127low/negative cells were sorted as the regulatory T cell population. The control samples were obtained from healthy donors who were not related to the patients. A FACSAria flow cytometer was used to sort the Tconv and Treg cells intended for TCRbeta sequencing. The sorted cells were collected in 5-ml round-bottom polystyrene tubes, and the dry cell pellets were frozen at -80 degrees C prior to sequencing. Taken from the germline V gene, the CDR1 and CDR2 loops are SGHTA and FQGTGA. Trimming costs V 5 bases and J 5 bases, and their ends lie 12 bases apart. From its cysteine to its phenylalanine, the CDR3 spans 14 amino acids. This entry keeps only the CDR3 DNA: 42 bases, framed from base 1. Details on this clone: Its antigen remains unidentified. No much larger clone exists at a distance of one base, and base qualities are not known.

The chain couples TRBV7-3 to TRBJ2-2; no confident D gene assignment can be made. The source of this sequence is a human donor in good health. Sample: CD4+CD25+ Tregs sorted from PBMCs. The CDR3 is CASSPFFGTGELFF. In nucleotides, the sequence is TGTGCCAGCAGCCCTTTTTTCGGGACCGGGGAGCTGTTTTTT.